What follows are 11 T cell receptor beta chains derived from one specimen sequenced in a study of OX40 agonist ivuxolimab in advanced cancers. Clones were read by immunoSEQ multiplex PCR, and TCRdb kept only the in-frame ones, dropping some. The sample gives tens of thousands of clones, around 86% of which show up once; approximately 0.99% is in the top ten. Sample: CD4+ or CD8+ T cells sorted from blood, taken in a trial of the OX40 agonist ivuxolimab. The receptors derive from an adult with an advanced solid tumor such as melanoma, head and neck, liver or kidney cancer.

This clone showed up just a few times. V is TRBV28 and J is TRBJ2-7; 10 positions agree with TRBD1. Germline CDR1 reads MDHEN; CDR2 reads SYDVKM. The CDR3 spans 14 residues. The V and J ends lost 5 bases and 5 bases, in that order; junction bases with no gene match: 6. The CDR3 coding sequence is TGTGCCAGCAGTCCCCTGGGACAGGGGAACGAGCAGTACTTC. Amino acid sequence: CASSPLGQGNEQYF. Full variable domain (rest looked up from reference TRBV28 and TRBJ2-7): DVKVTQSSRYLVKRTGEKVFLECVQDMDHENMFWYRQDPGLGLRLIYFSYDVKMKEKGDIPEGYSVSREKKERFSLILESASTNQTSMYLCASSPLGQGNEQYFGPGTRLTVT.

The J gene is TRBJ1-2, the V gene TRBV2; possible D gene TRBD1, 5 bases. The germline CDR1 and CDR2 sequences are SNHLY and FYNNEI. Trimming removed 5 bases at V and 3 bases at J, with 10 bases between. This CDR3 has 13 residues. Written as DNA, the CDR3 is TGTGCCAGCAGTAGGGACGGCTACTATGGCTACACCTTC. It translates to CASSRDGYYGYTF.

The chain employs TRBV10-3 and TRBJ1-4; no reliable D call. Germline V lookup: CDR1 ENHRY, CDR2 SYGVKD. This CDR3 spans 14 amino acids. Trimming cost V 3 bases and J 10 bases, with 15 bases left between them. This chain's CDR3 is CAISEIGPAGKLFF. The CDR3 region has the DNA TGTGCCATCAGTGAAATAGGACCGGCTGGAAAACTGTTTTTT.

The chain carries TRBV11-2 and TRBJ2-7, with D possibly being TRBD2 (5 bases). The V gene lost 0 bases and the J gene lost 3 bases, with 12 bases spanning the gap. The CDR3 is 15 amino acids. CDR1 is SGHAT and CDR2 is FQNNGV in the germline V gene. The CDR3 here is CASSLDIERFYEQYF. The CDR3 region has the DNA TGTGCCAGCAGCTTAGATATCGAGCGGTTCTACGAGCAGTACTTC.

The CDR3 here is CASRRSGRGGETQYF. For the CDR3, the DNA is TGTGCCAGCAGGCGTAGCGGGAGGGGTGGGGAGACCCAGTACTTC. The rearrangement joins TRBV5-6 to TRBJ2-5; 11 nucleotides align to TRBD2. The CDR3 extends over 15 amino acids. The V and J ends lost 5 bases and 5 bases, in that order; junction bases with no gene match: 8. Germline lookup yields CDR1 SGHDT and CDR2 YYEEEE.

The J gene is TRBJ2-1, the V gene TRBV2; D not certain. CDR1 SNHLY and CDR2 FYNNEI come from the germline V gene. Between the trimmed V and J ends, which lost 6 bases and 2 bases, there was a span of 2 bases. The CDR3 is made up of 11 amino acids. The CDR3 coding sequence is TGTGCCAGCAGGGCCTACAATGAGCAGTTCTTC. Residues: CASRAYNEQFF. The whole variable domain, filled in from reference TRBV2 and TRBJ2-1, reads EPEVTQTPSHQVTQMGQEVILRCVPISNHLYFYWYRQILGQKVEFLVSFYNNEISEKSEIFDDQFSVERPDGSNFTLKIRSTKLEDSAMYFCASRAYNEQFFGPGTRLTVL.

The rearrangement uses TRBV7-9 and TRBJ2-7, with D perhaps matching TRBD2 (6 bases). The V and J ends lost 8 bases and 1 base respectively, with 12 bases between them. CDR1 SEHNR and CDR2 FQNEAQ come from the germline V gene (reference sequence). The CDR3 has 13 amino acids. CDR3 in DNA: TGTGCCAGCGGAGGGCTCCTATCCTACGAGCAGTACTTC. Translated, it gives CASGGLLSYEQYF.

V and J are TRBV7-2 and TRBJ2-3; D ambiguous. This CDR3 has 14 amino acids. Germline V lookup: CDR1 SGHTA, CDR2 FQGNSA. The germline V and J ends were trimmed by 1 base and 2 bases, with 7 bases remaining between them. CDR3 nucleotide sequence: TGTGCCAGCAGCTTAGACCCGACCACAGATACGCAGTATTTT. Its protein product is CASSLDPTTDTQYF.

The chain links TRBV9 to TRBJ2-7; TRBD1 aligns across 7 bases. The CDR3 covers 13 residues. Germline assignment: CDR1 SGDLS and CDR2 YYNGEE. V lost 4 bases to trimming and J lost 9 bases; unmatched junction nucleotides: 10. CDR3: CASSPTQGMGQYF. The CDR3 DNA follows: TGTGCCAGCAGCCCAACACAGGGGATGGGGCAGTACTTC. The full variable domain, with the rest looked up from reference TRBV9 and TRBJ2-7, is DSGVTQTPKHLITATGQRVTLRCSPRSGDLSVYWYQQSLDQGLQFLIQYYNGEERAKGNILERFSAQQFPDLHSELNLSSLELGDSALYFCASSPTQGMGQYFGPGTRLTVT.

V gene TRBV5-1 combines with J gene TRBJ1-1; maybe TRBD1 (5 bases). This CDR3 is 14 amino acids long. The germline gives CDR1 SGHRS, CDR2 YFSETQ. Trimming left V 3 bases short and J 4 bases short, with 13 bases between. The CDR3 nucleotides read TGCGCCAGCAGCTCGGGACCGGGAAGCACTGAAGCTTTCTTT. Its translation: CASSSGPGSTEAFF. The complete variable domain, with remaining parts taken from reference TRBV5-1 and TRBJ1-1, reads KAGVTQTPRYLIKTRGQQVTLSCSPISGHRSVSWYQQTPGQGLQFLFEYFSETQRNKGNFPGRFSGRQFSNSRSEMNVSTLELGDSALYLCASSSGPGSTEAFFGQGTRLTVV.

The chain links TRBV27 to TRBJ2-5; unclear D gene. This CDR3 has 14 residues. Germline assignment: CDR1 MNHEY and CDR2 SMNVEV (reference sequence). Trimming took off 3 bases at V and 3 bases at J, with 11 bases between the two ends. The CDR3 sequence is CASSFWQSKETQYF. The CDR3 nucleotides read TGTGCCAGCAGTTTTTGGCAGTCGAAAGAGACCCAGTACTTC.